The clone carrying this T cell receptor (beta chain) came up a few times. Its specificity is unknown. These data originate in a study of tumor and adjacent non-tumor tissue in lung cancer. Whole-study findings and limits: Shorter survival was associated with higher TCR diversity in tumors. Tumor tissue had significantly higher TCR diversity than normal lung.

This sample's RNA came from whole unsorted tissue. Looked up from germline, CDR1 is MNHEY and CDR2 is SVGAGI. The CDR3 loop spans 12 amino acids. Trimming removed 6 bases from V and 4 bases from J, with 9 bases in between. Three rounds of nested PCR, following a modified ARM-PCR protocol, produced the TCRbeta library. Using its own MiXCR run on the multiplex PCR reads, TCRdb lists one record per CDR3 protein. The sample contains approximately 140,000 distinct CDR3 sequences, approximately 72% of which appear only once. V is TRBV6-5 and J is TRBJ1-1; weak D call: TRBD1 (6 bases). The sequenced sample was lung tumor tissue. This clonotype was sampled from a man in his sixties with small cell lung cancer. The CDR3 DNA reads as TGTGCCAGCAGACGGGACACCACTGAAGCTTTCTTT. Residues: CASRRDTTEAFF.